A single T cell receptor (beta chain) is shown here with its context. Its antigen remains unidentified. The data were taken from a study of blood T cells in healthy people across ages. Points from the study as a whole: In long-lived donors, naive CD4+ cell counts and diversity exceeded those of aged donors. What prevented conclusive comparison of naive and antigen-experienced cells was that PBMCs were unsorted. There was a strong correlation between TCR beta diversity and naive T cell percentage.

Germline lookup yields CDR1 LNHDA and CDR2 SQIVND (reference sequence). The CDR3 covers 15 residues. Germline trimming cut 5 bases from V and 3 bases from J; bases unmatched to any gene: 5. Alongside a J-beta primer mix, a sample-barcoded 5' primer served in a second PCR lasting about 7 to 12 cycles. One entry per CDR3 protein, called by TCRdb with MiXCR from the 5' RACE reads. The table shows over 1,500,000 distinct CDR3 sequences, with 49% occurring only once. This clonotype originated in a woman in her forties in good health. The material sequenced was blood. V gene TRBV19 combines with J gene TRBJ1-5; 9 positions agree with TRBD1. In DNA form, the CDR3 reads TGTGCCAGTAGTGTGGACAGGGGTGCCAATCAGCCCCAGCATTTT. Translating gives CASSVDRGANQPQHF.